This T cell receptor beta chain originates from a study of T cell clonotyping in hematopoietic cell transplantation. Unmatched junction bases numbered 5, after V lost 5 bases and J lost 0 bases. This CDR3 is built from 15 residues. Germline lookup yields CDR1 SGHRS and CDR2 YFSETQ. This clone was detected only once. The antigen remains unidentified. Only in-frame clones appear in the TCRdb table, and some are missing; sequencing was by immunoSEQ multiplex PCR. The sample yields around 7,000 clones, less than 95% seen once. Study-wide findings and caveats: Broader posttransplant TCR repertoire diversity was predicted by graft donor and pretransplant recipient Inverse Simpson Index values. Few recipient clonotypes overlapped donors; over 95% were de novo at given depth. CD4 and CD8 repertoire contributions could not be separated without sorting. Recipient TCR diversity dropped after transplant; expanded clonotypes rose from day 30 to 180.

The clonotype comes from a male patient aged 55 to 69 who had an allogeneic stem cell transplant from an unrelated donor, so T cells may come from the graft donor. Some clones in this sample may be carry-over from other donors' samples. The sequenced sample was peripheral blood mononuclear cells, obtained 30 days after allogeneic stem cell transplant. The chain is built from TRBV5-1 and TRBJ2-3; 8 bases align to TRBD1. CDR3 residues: CASRDTGGSTDTQYF. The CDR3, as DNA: TGCGCCAGCAGGGACACAGGGGGTAGCACAGATACGCAGTATTTT. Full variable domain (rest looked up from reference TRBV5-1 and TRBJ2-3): KAGVTQTPRYLIKTRGQQVTLSCSPISGHRSVSWYQQTPGQGLQFLFEYFSETQRNKGNFPGRFSGRQFSNSRSEMNVSTLELGDSALYLCASRDTGGSTDTQYFGPGTRLTVL.